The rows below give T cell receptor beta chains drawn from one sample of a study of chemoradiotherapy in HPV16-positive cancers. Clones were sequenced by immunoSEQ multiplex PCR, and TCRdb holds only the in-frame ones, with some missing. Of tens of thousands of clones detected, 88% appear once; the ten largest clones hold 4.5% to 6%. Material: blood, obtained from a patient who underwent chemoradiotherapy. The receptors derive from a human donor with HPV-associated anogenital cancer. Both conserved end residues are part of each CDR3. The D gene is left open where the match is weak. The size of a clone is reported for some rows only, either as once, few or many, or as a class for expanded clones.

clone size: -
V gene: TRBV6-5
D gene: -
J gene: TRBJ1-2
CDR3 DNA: TGTGCCAGCAGTTATGTGCGTGATAAGGGCTACACCTTC
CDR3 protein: CASSYVRDKGYTF

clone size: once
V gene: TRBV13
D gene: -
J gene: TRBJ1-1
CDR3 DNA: TGTGCCAGCAGCTTTGGGATCGTAGCTCCTGAAGCTTTCTTT
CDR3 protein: CASSFGIVAPEAFF

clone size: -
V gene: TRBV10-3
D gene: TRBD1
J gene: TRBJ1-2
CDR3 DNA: TGTGCCATCCGACCGACAGGGGGACGGGCTAGCTATGGCTACACCTTC
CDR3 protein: CAIRPTGGRASYGYTF

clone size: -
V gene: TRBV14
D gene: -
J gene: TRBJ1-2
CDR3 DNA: TGTGCCAGCAGCCCCAGACAGACTTTCTATGGCTACACCTTC
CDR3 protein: CASSPRQTFYGYTF

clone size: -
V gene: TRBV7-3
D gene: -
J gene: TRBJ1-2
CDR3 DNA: TGTGCCAGCAGCTTCGAGCTCAACTATGGCTACACCTTC
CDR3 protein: CASSFELNYGYTF

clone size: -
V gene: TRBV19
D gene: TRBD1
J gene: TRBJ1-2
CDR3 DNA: TGTGCCAGTAGCCACGGGACAGGGGGTGGCTACACCTTC
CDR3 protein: CASSHGTGGGYTF

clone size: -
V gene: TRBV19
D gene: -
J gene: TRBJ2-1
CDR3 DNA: TGTGCCACCTCGGGGGAACCCTACAATGAGCAGTTCTTC
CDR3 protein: CATSGEPYNEQFF

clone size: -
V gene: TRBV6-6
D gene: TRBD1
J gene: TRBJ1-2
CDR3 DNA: TGTGCCAGCGGCCTAGGGGACAGCCTATATGGCTACACCTTC
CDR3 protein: CASGLGDSLYGYTF

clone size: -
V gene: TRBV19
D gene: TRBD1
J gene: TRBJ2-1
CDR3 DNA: TGTGCCAGTAGTATGTCGAGACAGGGGGGGTATGAGCAGTTCTTC
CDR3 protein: CASSMSRQGGYEQFF

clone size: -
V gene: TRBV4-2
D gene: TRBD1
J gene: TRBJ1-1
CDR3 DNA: TGTGCCAGCAGGCCGAAACAGGGGACTGAAGCTTTCTTT
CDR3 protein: CASRPKQGTEAFF

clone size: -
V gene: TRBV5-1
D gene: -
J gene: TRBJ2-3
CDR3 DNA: TGCGCCAGCACACTTTTACAGGGTGGAGCGTCGGATACGCAGTATTTT
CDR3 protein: CASTLLQGGASDTQYF

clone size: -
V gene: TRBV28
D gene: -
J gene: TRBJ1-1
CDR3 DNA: TGTGCCAGCAGTTTATTAGGGGATACCACTGAAGCTTTCTTT
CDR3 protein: CASSLLGDTTEAFF

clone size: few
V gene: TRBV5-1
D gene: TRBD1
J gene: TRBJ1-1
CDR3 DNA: TGCGCCAGCAGCAGGGGACAGCCGGGGACTAACACTGAAGCTTTCTTT
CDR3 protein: CASSRGQPGTNTEAFF

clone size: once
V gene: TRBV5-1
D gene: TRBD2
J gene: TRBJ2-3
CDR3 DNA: TGCGCCAGCAGCTTGGGTAGCGGGGGGTTCACAGATACGCAGTATTTT
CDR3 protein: CASSLGSGGFTDTQYF

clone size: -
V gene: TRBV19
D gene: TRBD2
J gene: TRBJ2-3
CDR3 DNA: TGTGCCAGTAGTATCTCCAGCGGGGGCCCACAGTATTTT
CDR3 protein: CASSISSGGPQYF

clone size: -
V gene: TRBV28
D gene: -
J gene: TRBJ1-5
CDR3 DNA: TGTGCCAGCAGTTTATCCTTCGGGGGGGCGCGGAGAGGTCCCCAGCATTTT
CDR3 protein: CASSLSFGGARRGPQHF

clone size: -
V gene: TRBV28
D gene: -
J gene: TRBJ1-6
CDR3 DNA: TGTGCCAGCAGGGCTAATTCACCCCTCCACTTT
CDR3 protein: CASRANSPLHF

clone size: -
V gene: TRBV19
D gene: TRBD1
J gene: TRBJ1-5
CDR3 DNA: TGTGCCAGTAAATCGACAGGGGGTGGAAATCAGCCCCAGCATTTT
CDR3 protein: CASKSTGGGNQPQHF

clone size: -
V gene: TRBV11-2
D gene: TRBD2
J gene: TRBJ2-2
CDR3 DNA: TGTGCCAGCAGCCCCGGCGGGAGATCTGGGGAGCTGTTTTTT
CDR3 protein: CASSPGGRSGELFF

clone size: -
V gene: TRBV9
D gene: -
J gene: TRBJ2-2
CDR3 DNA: TGTGCCAGCAGCGCCACCGGGACCGCGAACACCGGGGAGCTGTTTTTT
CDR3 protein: CASSATGTANTGELFF

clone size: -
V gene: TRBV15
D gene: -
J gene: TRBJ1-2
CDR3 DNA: TGTGCCACCAGCATAGGGGGTAACTATGGCTACACCTTC
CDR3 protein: CATSIGGNYGYTF

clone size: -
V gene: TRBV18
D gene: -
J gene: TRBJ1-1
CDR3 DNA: TGTGCCAGCTCACAGGGACCGCTTGAAGCTTTCTTT
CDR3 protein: CASSQGPLEAFF

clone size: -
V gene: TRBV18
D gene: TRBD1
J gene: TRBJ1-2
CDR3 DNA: TGTGCCAGCTCACCCGGACAGGGGTCATCACTTAACTATGGCTACACCTTC
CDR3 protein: CASSPGQGSSLNYGYTF

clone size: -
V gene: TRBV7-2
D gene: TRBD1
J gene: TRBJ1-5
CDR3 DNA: TGTGCCAGCAGCTTCGGACAGGGGACGTTTCGGCCCCAGCATTTT
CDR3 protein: CASSFGQGTFRPQHF

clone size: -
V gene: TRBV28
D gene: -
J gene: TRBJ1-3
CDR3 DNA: TGTGCCAGCAGTTTAGCTGGGGGCTCTGGAAACACCATATATTTT
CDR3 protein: CASSLAGGSGNTIYF

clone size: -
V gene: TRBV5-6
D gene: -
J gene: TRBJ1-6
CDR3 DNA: TGTGCCAGCAGACGCGACACCTCGGAAAATTCACCCCTCCACTTT
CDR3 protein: CASRRDTSENSPLHF